This T cell receptor (beta chain) was identified during a study of T cells in Graves' hyperthyroidism and ophthalmopathy. The study, taken as a whole, reports: The blood repertoire included most of the expanded thyroid clonotypes above 0.001. A model of 13 V-J pairs discriminated ophthalmopathy from stable hyperthyroidism.

Template material for amplifying TCR beta CDR3 regions consisted of RNA transcripts. The HTBI primer set served for first-round RT-PCR of the TCR CDR3. TCRdb redid the calling of the multiplex PCR reads with MiXCR, one entry per CDR3 protein. The sample records under 250,000 distinct CDR3 sequences, less than 20% being singletons. Patients between 18 and 65 years old had hyperthyroidism, newly diagnosed and lasting under 2 months. The CDR3 runs 15 residues. CDR1 and CDR2 from the germline V gene are SGHVS and FQNEAQ. The J segment lost 5 bases and the V segment lost 7 bases, leaving 8 bases of the junction unmatched. About this clonotype: Its antigen is not identified.

The specimen sequenced was blood. The TCR comes from a woman between 45 and 60 years old with Graves' hyperthyroidism. V and J are TRBV7-8 and TRBJ1-4; TRBD1 matches 9 bases. The CDR3 coding sequence is TGTGCCAGCACCCCTTCGGGACAGGGAAATGAAAAACTGTTTTTT. This translates into CASTPSGQGNEKLFF. The variable domain in full, with the rest retrieved from reference TRBV7-8 and TRBJ1-4, is GAGVSQSPRYKVAKRGQDVALRCDPISGHVSLFWYQQALGQGPEFLTYFQNEAQLDKSGLPSDRFFAERPEGSVSTLKIQRTQQEDSAVYLCASTPSGQGNEKLFFGSGTQLSVL.